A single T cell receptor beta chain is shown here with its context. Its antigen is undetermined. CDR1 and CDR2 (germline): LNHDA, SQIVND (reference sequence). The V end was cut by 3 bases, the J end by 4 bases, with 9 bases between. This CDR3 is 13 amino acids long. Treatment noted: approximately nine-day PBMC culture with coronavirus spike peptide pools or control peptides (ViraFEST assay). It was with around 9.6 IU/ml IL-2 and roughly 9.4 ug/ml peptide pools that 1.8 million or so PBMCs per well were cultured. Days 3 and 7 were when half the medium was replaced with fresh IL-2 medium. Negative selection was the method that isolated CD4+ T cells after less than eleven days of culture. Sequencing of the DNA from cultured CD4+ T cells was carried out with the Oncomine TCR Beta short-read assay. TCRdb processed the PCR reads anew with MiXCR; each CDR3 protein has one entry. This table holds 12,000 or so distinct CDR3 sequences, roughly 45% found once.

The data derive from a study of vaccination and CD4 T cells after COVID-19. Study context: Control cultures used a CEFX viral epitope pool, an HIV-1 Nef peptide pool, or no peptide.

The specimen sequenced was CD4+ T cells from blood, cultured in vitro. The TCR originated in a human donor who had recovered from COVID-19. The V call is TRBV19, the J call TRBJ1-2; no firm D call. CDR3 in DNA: TGTGCCAGTAGTATTGGTACCACCTATGGCTACACCTTC. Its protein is CASSIGTTYGYTF.